These T cell receptor beta chains were read from a single sample in a study of T cells in Graves' hyperthyroidism and ophthalmopathy. MiXCR, applied by TCRdb to the multiplex PCR reads, yields one record per CDR3 protein. The data hold 550,000 to 700,000 distinct CDR3 sequences, with under 15% observed a single time. The sequencing input was blood. These receptors were obtained from a woman in her thirties or forties with Graves' ophthalmopathy. CDR3s include the opening cysteine and the closing phenylalanine or tryptophan. The D gene is left open where the match is weak. Clone size is not always given. Where it is, it says once, few, many or a class for expanded clones.

V: TRBV5-5
size: .
D: .
J: TRBJ2-5
DNA: TGTGCCACGGGGCAGGGGAAAGAGACCCAGTACTTC
CDR3: CATGQGKETQYF

V: TRBV6-2/TRBV6-3
size: many
D: .
J: TRBJ1-5
DNA: TGTGCCACCAGAATACATAGCAATCAGCCCCAGCATTTT
CDR3: CATRIHSNQPQHF

V: TRBV20-1
size: many
D: .
J: TRBJ2-5
DNA: TGCAGTGATAGTAGTGCGGAAGAGACCCAGTACTTC
CDR3: CSDSSAEETQYF

V: TRBV9
size: .
D: .
J: TRBJ2-4
DNA: TGTGCCAGCAGCGGGCAGGGGACCAACATTCAGTACTTC
CDR3: CASSGQGTNIQYF

V: TRBV6-2/TRBV6-3
size: .
D: TRBD2
J: TRBJ2-4
DNA: TGTGCCAGCAGTTACCCGACTAGCGGGAGGGCAACCAAAAACATTCAGTACTTC
CDR3: CASSYPTSGRATKNIQYF

V: TRBV20-1
size: .
D: .
J: TRBJ2-7
DNA: TGCAGTGCTAGAGTAGGGGGGCAGGGGGGCTACGAGCAGTACTTC
CDR3: CSARVGGQGGYEQYF

V: TRBV30
size: .
D: .
J: TRBJ2-7
DNA: TGTGCCTGGAGTCAAGGGGGGAGTTCCTACGAGCAGTACTTC
CDR3: CAWSQGGSSYEQYF

V: TRBV10-2
size: many
D: TRBD1
J: TRBJ1-5
DNA: TGCGCCAGCAGTGAAGCAGGACAGGGGGTAGATCAGCCCCAGCATTTT
CDR3: CASSEAGQGVDQPQHF

V: TRBV20-1
size: many
D: .
J: TRBJ1-2
DNA: TGCAGTGCTAGACCTACAGGAACTAACTATGGCTACACCTTC
CDR3: CSARPTGTNYGYTF

V: TRBV30
size: many
D: .
J: TRBJ2-5
DNA: TGTGCCTGGAATGATGGAGGGGAAGAGACCCAGTACTTC
CDR3: CAWNDGGEETQYF

V: TRBV28
size: few
D: .
J: TRBJ2-7
DNA: TGTGCCAGCAGAGGGTATGCCTACGAGCAGTACTTC
CDR3: CASRGYAYEQYF

V: TRBV7-9
size: .
D: .
J: TRBJ1-1
DNA: TGTGCCAGCAGCTCCGACGCGGCGGTGATGGCTTTCTTT
CDR3: CASSSDAAVMAFF

V: TRBV24-1
size: many
D: .
J: TRBJ2-1
DNA: TGTGCCACCAGTGTGGGGCGCAATGAGCAGTTCTTC
CDR3: CATSVGRNEQFF

V: TRBV6-1
size: .
D: TRBD2
J: TRBJ2-7
DNA: TGTGCCAGCAGTCCCTTCAGCGGGAGTTCCTACGAGCAGTACTTC
CDR3: CASSPFSGSSYEQYF

V: TRBV7-9
size: .
D: .
J: TRBJ2-5
DNA: TGTGCCAGCAGCTTAGCTGCTCGCGGGGATGGAGAGACCCAGTACTTC
CDR3: CASSLAARGDGETQYF

V: TRBV27
size: .
D: .
J: TRBJ2-7
DNA: TGTGCCAGCAGTTTAGTATCCGGGGACTCCTACGAGCAGTACTTC
CDR3: CASSLVSGDSYEQYF

V: TRBV11-2
size: .
D: .
J: TRBJ2-2
DNA: TGTGCCAGCAGGCGAAGGGGGAGGGCTACAGGCCCGAACACCGGGGAGCTGTTTTTT
CDR3: CASRRRGRATGPNTGELFF

V: TRBV6-5
size: many
D: .
J: TRBJ2-2
DNA: TGTGCCAGCAGTTACTCGAGCAGACTTAACACCGGGGAGCTGTTTTTT
CDR3: CASSYSSRLNTGELFF

V: TRBV4-1
size: .
D: .
J: TRBJ1-3
DNA: TGCGCCAGCCGCAGGGACGGCACCTCTGGAAACACCATATATTTT
CDR3: CASRRDGTSGNTIYF

V: TRBV7-3
size: many
D: TRBD2
J: TRBJ2-7
DNA: TGTGCCAGCAGCTTGGGTGCGGGGGGGCAGGACGAGCAGTACTTC
CDR3: CASSLGAGGQDEQYF

V: TRBV2
size: .
D: TRBD2
J: TRBJ2-5
DNA: TGTGCCAGCAGTGCCACGGGACTAGCGGCCGCTTCGACCCAGTACTTC
CDR3: CASSATGLAAASTQYF

V: TRBV30
size: many
D: TRBD2
J: TRBJ2-2
DNA: TGTGCCTGGACCTTAGCGGGAGGCCCCGGGGAGCTGTTTTTT
CDR3: CAWTLAGGPGELFF

V: TRBV7-9
size: many
D: .
J: TRBJ2-5
DNA: TGTGCCAGCAGCACCGAAGAGACCCAGTACTTC
CDR3: CASSTEETQYF

V: TRBV28
size: .
D: .
J: TRBJ2-7
DNA: TGTGCCAGCAGTGACCCTGGGAGTACGGGCTACGAGCAGTACTTC
CDR3: CASSDPGSTGYEQYF

V: TRBV12-3/TRBV12-4
size: many
D: .
J: TRBJ2-2
DNA: TGTGCCAGCAGTAAACAGGGTTCGAACACCGGGGAGCTGTTTTTT
CDR3: CASSKQGSNTGELFF

V: TRBV6-2/TRBV6-3
size: few
D: .
J: TRBJ1-1
DNA: TGTGCCAGCCGAAGGACGGGCTACCGGGCTGAAGCTTTCTTT
CDR3: CASRRTGYRAEAFF

V: TRBV6-2/TRBV6-3
size: .
D: TRBD2
J: TRBJ2-1
DNA: TGTGCCAGCAGTTACGCGGGAGGGAGGAGCTCCTACAATGAGCAGTTCTTC
CDR3: CASSYAGGRSSYNEQFF

V: TRBV29-1
size: many
D: TRBD1
J: TRBJ2-7
DNA: TGCAGCGTTGAAGACGCCGGACAGGTTTTAGGCATGCGCTACTTC
CDR3: CSVEDAGQVLGMRYF

V: TRBV5-8
size: many
D: TRBD1
J: TRBJ2-7
DNA: TGTGCCAGCAGCGTATCCGGGACAGACGAGCAGTACTTC
CDR3: CASSVSGTDEQYF

V: TRBV7-2
size: many
D: .
J: TRBJ2-7
DNA: TGTGCCAGCAGCTTAGTGCTGAGCGAGCAGTACTTC
CDR3: CASSLVLSEQYF

V: TRBV5-1
size: many
D: TRBD2
J: TRBJ2-7
DNA: TGCGCCAGCAGCGACCCTCTAGCGGGGGACCGAGAGCAGTACTTC
CDR3: CASSDPLAGDREQYF

V: TRBV28
size: many
D: .
J: TRBJ1-6
DNA: TGTGCCAGCAGTGCCGCAGAGAGTTCACCCCTCCACTTT
CDR3: CASSAAESSPLHF

V: TRBV7-2
size: many
D: .
J: TRBJ1-1
DNA: TGTGCCAGCAGTTTATCCGCGGTGACGAACACTGAAGCTTTCTTT
CDR3: CASSLSAVTNTEAFF

V: TRBV13
size: few
D: TRBD1
J: TRBJ1-1
DNA: TGTGCCAGCAGCCCAGCGGGACAGGGAAACACTGAAGCTTTCTTT
CDR3: CASSPAGQGNTEAFF

V: TRBV6-1
size: .
D: TRBD2
J: TRBJ2-7
DNA: TGTGCCAGCAGGAGGGCTAGCGGGAGGGCCCGGGAGCAGTACTTC
CDR3: CASRRASGRAREQYF

V: TRBV14
size: few
D: .
J: TRBJ2-7
DNA: TGTGCCAGCAGCCTACTTGCGGGCCCCCCCTACGAGCAGTACTTC
CDR3: CASSLLAGPPYEQYF

V: TRBV19
size: few
D: .
J: TRBJ1-5
DNA: TGTGCCAGTAGTATAGTCTTCCCGACAGATAGCAATCAGCCCCAGCATTTT
CDR3: CASSIVFPTDSNQPQHF

V: TRBV5-5
size: few
D: .
J: TRBJ2-2
DNA: TGTGCCAGCAGCTCTGGACAGAGCGCGAACACCGGGGAGCTGTTTTTT
CDR3: CASSSGQSANTGELFF

V: TRBV6-5
size: .
D: TRBD2
J: TRBJ2-7
DNA: TGTGCCAGCAGTTACACCCAAGGAGCGGGAGACCCCTACGAGCAGTACTTC
CDR3: CASSYTQGAGDPYEQYF

V: TRBV29-1
size: many
D: TRBD1
J: TRBJ1-2
DNA: TGCAGCGCTACAGGGGGCCTCGGCTACACCTTC
CDR3: CSATGGLGYTF

V: TRBV5-1
size: many
D: .
J: TRBJ1-1
DNA: TGCGCCAGCAGCCAACATCTGCTATCGAACACTGAAGCTTTCTTT
CDR3: CASSQHLLSNTEAFF

V: TRBV7-6
size: many
D: TRBD2
J: TRBJ2-3
DNA: TGTGCCAACAGCTGGACTAGCGGGAGGTTGACAGATACGCAGTATTTT
CDR3: CANSWTSGRLTDTQYF

V: TRBV6-5
size: many
D: TRBD2
J: TRBJ2-2
DNA: TGTGCCAGCAGGCGAGCAGGACTAGCGGGAGTACAGAACACCGGGGAGCTGTTTTTT
CDR3: CASRRAGLAGVQNTGELFF

V: TRBV19
size: few
D: .
J: TRBJ1-1
DNA: TGTGCCAGTAGGGACGGGAATCGTGAAGCTTTCTTT
CDR3: CASRDGNREAFF

V: TRBV7-2
size: many
D: .
J: TRBJ2-7
DNA: TGTGCCAGCAGCCCCTTAGGTGGAGGGGGCAGTGAGCAGTACTTC
CDR3: CASSPLGGGGSEQYF

V: TRBV11-1
size: few
D: .
J: TRBJ2-7
DNA: TGTGCCAGCAGCTTAGCGCTTGCTAGGTCTCACTGGGAGCAGTACTTC
CDR3: CASSLALARSHWEQYF

V: TRBV12-3/TRBV12-4
size: .
D: .
J: TRBJ1-2
DNA: TGTGCCAGCAGTTGGGGGCGCGGCTTGGACTATGGCTACACCTTC
CDR3: CASSWGRGLDYGYTF